These 13 T cell receptor beta chains came from one sample sequenced in a study of blood T cell repertoires in COVID-19. TCRdb keeps only in-frame clones here, not all; method: immunoSEQ multiplex PCR. The sample holds about 140,000 clones, 82% seen once. Sequenced input: peripheral blood. These receptors originate from a woman aged 80 or older with acute or convalescent COVID-19.

This clone was detected ten times or more. The chain uses TRBV2 and TRBJ1-6; 10 bases align to TRBD1. This CDR3 is 14 amino acids long. CDR1 is SNHLY and CDR2 is FYNNEI in the germline V gene. Trimming cost V 5 bases and J 8 bases; bases outside gene matches: 3. The CDR3 spells CASSPGQGYSPLHF. The CDR3 nucleotides are TGTGCCAGCAGTCCGGGACAGGGGTATTCACCCCTCCACTTT.

The J gene is TRBJ2-4, the V gene TRBV7-9, with 9 positions matching TRBD1. The CDR3 runs 13 residues. After removal of 5 bases from V and 7 bases from J, the junction contained 3 bases not matched to a gene. In germline, CDR1 is SEHNR, CDR2 FQNEAQ (reference sequence). CDR3 DNA sequence: TGTGCCAGCAGCCTAGGACAGGGGAACATTCAGTACTTC. It translates to CASSLGQGNIQYF.

The rearrangement links TRBV18 to TRBJ2-7; no clear D. Trimming removed 0 bases at V and 0 bases at J, with 9 bases between. The CDR3 contains 15 residues. Germline values: CDR1 KGHSH, CDR2 LQKENI. The CDR3 protein is CASSPPSGSSYEQYF. In DNA, the CDR3 is TGTGCCAGCTCACCACCTTCAGGCAGCTCCTACGAGCAGTACTTC.

V is TRBV7-6 and J is TRBJ2-5, with 7 nucleotides matching TRBD1. V shed 4 bases, J shed 2 bases, and the junction held 19 bases outside the gene matches. CDR3 length equals 19 residues. Germline V gene sequence: CDR1 SGHVS, CDR2 FNYEAQ. In DNA form, the CDR3 reads TGTGCCAGCAGCTCTTTCGCGGACAGGCCAAACACCCTACAAGAGACCCAGTACTTC. Its protein is CASSSFADRPNTLQETQYF.

The chain joins TRBV7-6 to TRBJ1-2; perhaps TRBD1 as D (5 bases). The CDR3 has 15 residues. Germline CDR1 SGHVS, CDR2 FNYEAQ. Trimming left V 1 base short and J 6 bases short, with 15 bases between. CDR3 loop: CASSLEGWGEDGYTF. The DNA for the CDR3 is TGTGCCAGCAGCTTAGAGGGCTGGGGGGAGGATGGCTACACCTTC.

This chain connects TRBV2 to TRBJ2-7; 12 positions agree with TRBD1. J gave up 3 bases and V 2 bases, and 23 bases lay outside the gene matches. The CDR3 loop spans 22 amino acids. Germline loops: CDR1 SNHLY, CDR2 FYNNEI. CDR3 residues: CASSEKGRLVGTGGAFSYEQYF. The CDR3 DNA reads as TGTGCCAGCAGTGAAAAGGGACGGCTCGTGGGGACAGGGGGCGCGTTCAGCTACGAGCAGTACTTC.

V gene TRBV11-2 combines with J gene TRBJ2-4, with D possibly TRBD2 on 7 matching bases. The CDR3 sequence is 15 residues long. The germline gives CDR1 SGHAT, CDR2 FQNNGV. Trimming removed 2 bases from V and 5 bases from J, with 13 bases in between. The CDR3 here is CASSLLWRGQNIQYF. For the CDR3, the DNA is TGTGCCAGCAGCTTACTGTGGCGGGGGCAAAACATTCAGTACTTC.

The DNA for the CDR3 is TGTGCCAGCAGCTTAAGGGGGCATGGAAACACCATATATTTT. Its protein product is CASSLRGHGNTIYF. The chain recombines TRBV11-2 with TRBJ1-3; TRBD1 matches at 7 bases. J gave up 3 bases and V 2 bases, and 1 base lay outside the gene matches. The CDR3 has 14 amino acids. CDR1 is SGHAT, CDR2 FQNNGV, per germline. The whole variable domain, remainder taken from reference TRBV11-2 and TRBJ1-3, is EAGVAQSPRYKIIEKRQSVAFWCNPISGHATLYWYQQILGQGPKLLIQFQNNGVVDDSQLPKDRFSAERLKGVDSTLKIQPAKLEDSAVYLCASSLRGHGNTIYFGEGSWLTVV.

The gene calls are TRBV27 and TRBJ1-6; 9 nucleotides line up with TRBD1. Germline CDR1 reads MNHEY; CDR2 reads SMNVEV (reference sequence). Trimming took 4 bases from V and 5 from J; bases not matched to a gene: 6. The CDR3 is 16 amino acids. CDR3 residues: CASSYGTGRHNSPLHF. CDR3 bases: TGTGCCAGCAGTTACGGGACAGGGAGGCATAATTCACCCCTCCACTTT.

This chain joins TRBV3-1 (or the pseudogene TRBV3-2) and TRBJ2-5, with D tentatively TRBD2 (7 bases). CDR3 size: 15 residues. CDR1 is LGHDT, CDR2 YNNKEL, per germline (reference sequence). Trimming took off 4 bases at V and 7 bases at J, with 19 bases between the two ends. CDR3 loop: CASSPSPGGGRTQYF. Here the CDR3 DNA reads TGTGCCAGCAGCCCATCCCCGGGGGGCGGGCGGACCCAGTACTTC.

The chain recombines TRBV24-1 with TRBJ2-1; the match to TRBD1 covers 10 bases. CDR1 and CDR2 (germline): KGHDR, SFDVKD. The V segment lost 5 bases and the J segment 2 bases; nucleotides outside the gene matches: 2. The CDR3 is 15 residues long. The CDR3 bases are TGTGCCACCAGTGTGGGGACAGGGGCCTACAATGAGCAGTTCTTC. Amino acids: CATSVGTGAYNEQFF.

This clone was recorded only once. The V gene is TRBV5-8, the J gene TRBJ2-3, with 7 bases that match TRBD2. J was trimmed by 2 bases and V by 0 bases; bases with no gene match: 3. The CDR3 is 15 amino acids. Germline values: CDR1 SGHTS, CDR2 YDEGEE. CDR3 sequence: CASSLGREPTDTQYF. CDR3 DNA sequence: TGTGCCAGCAGCTTGGGGCGGGAGCCCACAGATACGCAGTATTTT.

V is TRBV7-9 and J is TRBJ2-1; tentatively, D is TRBD1 (6 bases). The CDR3 sequence is 16 residues long. The V and J ends lost 5 bases and 8 bases respectively, with 22 bases between them. Germline CDR1 reads SEHNR; CDR2 reads FQNEAQ (reference sequence). CDR3 sequence (DNA): TGTGCCAGCAGCCCTCTAAGGGGTCGACAGGTACATGAGCAGTTCTTC. This codes for CASSPLRGRQVHEQFF.